This entry features one TCR beta chain sequence. The V segment lost 6 bases and the J segment 6 bases; nucleotides outside the gene matches: 17. The CDR3 has 16 amino acids. From germline, CDR1 is SGHVS and CDR2 FNYEAQ. This sample stems from a study of identical twins. TCRdb independently ran MiXCR on the 5' RACE reads; one entry per CDR3 protein. The sample carries under 800,000 distinct CDR3 sequences, about 20% recorded once. The same data also went into a second study, on T cells expressing NK-cell markers.

The sequence derives from a woman younger than 35 in good health. Material: PBMCs. V and J are TRBV7-6 and TRBJ2-7; 7 bases map to TRBD2. The CDR3 bases are TGTGCCAGCAGTTCAGAACCCGCGGGAGATCTCGGCGAGCAGTACTTC. Protein: CASSSEPAGDLGEQYF.